This T cell receptor (beta chain) was obtained from a study of beta chain features in type 1 diabetes. Study-level results: Unsettled here was the matter of whether HLA type influences TCRB rearrangement. There was a moderate but significant shortening of TCRB CDR3s in all four CD4+ subsets of Type 1 diabetes patients.

This CDR3 contains 13 residues. The V gene's germline CDR1 is SGHTA and CDR2 FQGNSA. Trimming took 1 base from V and 10 from J, leaving 10 bases between them. Sorted populations all had greater than 95% purity. Worth noting for this clone: Its antigen is as yet unknown.

Sequenced material consisted of expressed TCRB transcripts (all of the isolated RNA was reverse transcribed). Sequenced by immunoSEQ multiplex PCR; TCRdb stores in-frame clones only, minus some. Of more than 300,000 clones listed, 9.5% to 10% were seen once; the top ten hold 0.55% to 0.75%. The sequence was collected from a man aged 30 to 39 with type 1 diabetes. Material for sequencing was central memory CD4+ T cells from blood. The chain has TRBV7-2 and TRBJ1-4; D is possibly TRBD1 (5 bases). In nucleotides, the CDR3 is TGTGCCAGCAGCTTAGATCTCGGGGGAAAACTGTTTTTT. Translated: CASSLDLGGKLFF.